A single T cell receptor (beta chain) is shown here with its context. CD8+ and CD4+ T cells taken from blood had their TCR beta sequenced. The source of the sample is a study of CD8 T cells in Susac syndrome. RNA totalling roughly 0.45 to 1 ug underwent reverse transcription with random hexamers. A multiplex approach, immunoSEQ multiplex PCR, amplified TCR beta CDR3 across 54 Vbeta and 13 Jbeta. TCRdb fed the immunoSEQ multiplex PCR reads into MiXCR, producing one record per CDR3 protein. Of around 170,000 distinct CDR3 sequences listed, roughly 94% are singletons. The CDR3 has 15 amino acids. The ends were cut back, 4 bases at V and 0 bases at J, with 14 bases in the middle. Germline CDR1 is SGHKS and CDR2 is YYEKEE (reference sequence).

The source material was CD4+ T cells from PBMCs. This receptor was taken from a human donor in good health. The V and J genes are TRBV5-5 and TRBJ2-7; D perhaps matches TRBD1 (6 bases). The chain's CDR3 is CASSRLGTLSYEQYF. CDR3 in DNA: TGTGCCAGCAGCCGGCTGGGGACACTCTCCTACGAGCAGTACTTC.